Listed below are T cell receptor beta chains from one sample, sequenced in a study of OX40 agonist ivuxolimab in advanced cancers. Repertoires were generated with immunoSEQ multiplex PCR, while TCRdb's copy carries only in-frame clones and drops some. The sample has 50,000 to 55,000 clones, over 70% seen once. The specimen comprised CD4+ or CD8+ T cells sorted from blood, sampled in a trial of the OX40 agonist ivuxolimab. The receptors come from an adult with an advanced solid tumor such as melanoma, head and neck, liver or kidney cancer. CDR3s include the opening cysteine and the closing phenylalanine or tryptophan. The order of the fields is J gene, D gene, V gene, clone size, CDR3 DNA, CDR3 protein. D genes are given only for firm matches. The size field is filled for only some rows; it gives once, few, many or a size class.

TRBJ1-2,TRBD1,TRBV9,.,TGTGCCAGCAGCTGGGACAGGGAGGGCTACTATGGCTACACCTTC,CASSWDREGYYGYTF
TRBJ2-3,.,TRBV2,.,TGTGCCAGCAGTCTCACCCTGCGGGATACGCAGTATTTT,CASSLTLRDTQYF
TRBJ2-7,TRBD2,TRBV6-6,.,TGTGCCAGCAGGGGGACCAGCGGGAGTGATTACGAGCAGTACTTC,CASRGTSGSDYEQYF
TRBJ1-2,.,TRBV18,once,TGTGCCAGCTCACCACCATCAGAACACAACTATGGCTACACCTTC,CASSPPSEHNYGYTF
TRBJ1-4,.,TRBV28,.,TGTGCCTCGGAGACAACTAATGAAAAACTGTTTTTT,CASETTNEKLFF
TRBJ1-1,.,TRBV2,.,TGTGCCAGCCTCACGGGGGTTCTGAACACTGAAGCTTTCTTT,CASLTGVLNTEAFF
TRBJ2-3,.,TRBV5-6,.,TGTGCCAGCAGCTTCGAGTCTTATAGCACAGATACGCAGTATTTT,CASSFESYSTDTQYF
TRBJ1-6,TRBD1,TRBV6-4,medium-sized,TGTGCCAGCAGTGCAGGGGGATTGGATTCACCCCTCCACTTT,CASSAGGLDSPLHF
TRBJ1-3,.,TRBV2,.,TGTGCCAGCAGTACCAGGGTTACTGGAAACACCATATATTTT,CASSTRVTGNTIYF
TRBJ1-5,.,TRBV19,few,TGTGCCAGTAGCAAGGGGCAGCTTAGCAATCAGCCCCAGCATTTT,CASSKGQLSNQPQHF
TRBJ1-2,.,TRBV10-3,few,TGTGCCATCAGTTTTTCGGGGGATGGCTACACCTTC,CAISFSGDGYTF
TRBJ2-7,.,TRBV10-2,few,TGCGCCAGCAGTGACAGGACCCTAGCCTCCTCCTACGAGCAGTACTTC,CASSDRTLASSYEQYF
TRBJ2-3,.,TRBV4-1,.,TGCGCCAGCAGCCAAGCCGACATGGGCTTCACAGATACGCAGTATTTT,CASSQADMGFTDTQYF
TRBJ1-5,TRBD1,TRBV19,.,TGTGCCAGTAGTTCCCCATTAAGACAGGGGGGGTATCAGCCCCAGCATTTT,CASSSPLRQGGYQPQHF
TRBJ1-1,TRBD1,TRBV6-1,.,TGTGCCAGCAGTCGGACAGGGGTGGGGGTCACTGAAGCTTTCTTT,CASSRTGVGVTEAFF
TRBJ2-1,.,TRBV27,.,TGTGCCAGCAGTTTACTATCGGGCAGTCTGAGGCCTAATGAGCAGTTCTTC,CASSLLSGSLRPNEQFF
TRBJ1-2,.,TRBV19,once,TGTGCCAGTAGGTCATTCCAGGGGATTAACTATGGCTACACCTTC,CASRSFQGINYGYTF
TRBJ2-1,.,TRBV7-3,.,TGTGCCAGCAGCTTAGGTGGGGGACCCCTCTACAATGAGCAGTTCTTC,CASSLGGGPLYNEQFF
TRBJ2-7,.,TRBV23-1,.,TGCGCCAGCAGTCAATGGAGGGGAGGGGACAGACTGTACGAGCAGTACTTC,CASSQWRGGDRLYEQYF
TRBJ2-5,.,TRBV18,.,TGTGCCAGCTCACCGCAACGGGGTGAGACCCAGTACTTC,CASSPQRGETQYF
TRBJ2-7,TRBD1,TRBV5-5,.,TGTGCCAGCAGTAGACAGGGCGCCTACGAGCAGTACTTC,CASSRQGAYEQYF
TRBJ2-4,.,TRBV15,few,TGTGCCACCAGCAGAGCGGGTCCCATCAAAAACATTCAGTACTTC,CATSRAGPIKNIQYF
TRBJ2-7,.,TRBV6-1,.,TGTGCCAGCAGTAAACAGGGCTACGGCTACGAGCAGTACTTC,CASSKQGYGYEQYF
TRBJ2-7,TRBD2,TRBV25-1,once,TGTGCCAGCAGTGAATCAAGGGGCACTAGCGGGAGGATCGAGCAGTACTTC,CASSESRGTSGRIEQYF
TRBJ2-7,TRBD1,TRBV15,.,TGTGCCACCAGCAGGGGACAGGGGAGAGAGCAGTACTTC,CATSRGQGREQYF